These T cell receptor beta chains were read from a single sample in a study of CD8 T cells in ankylosing spondylitis. MiXCR, run by TCRdb on the 5' RACE reads, gives a single entry per CDR3 protein. This sample has hundreds of thousands of distinct CDR3 sequences, with 10% to 15% found just once. The sequenced sample was blood, either unsorted or a sorted T cell fraction (not recorded which). Receptors originate from a male donor with ankylosing spondylitis. Each CDR3 is given with its conserved first and last residue. The D gene is left open where the match is weak. Clone size, where shown, is once, few, many, or a class for clones that have expanded.

TRBV30	-	TRBJ1-5	few	CAWQDLESNQPQHF	TGTGCCTGGCAAGACCTGGAGAGCAATCAGCCCCAGCATTTT
TRBV5-1	-	TRBJ2-5	few	CASSLGLQEETQYF	TGCGCCAGCAGCTTAGGACTTCAGGAAGAGACCCAGTACTTC
TRBV12-3/TRBV12-4	TRBD1	TRBJ2-2	-	CASTLQGAWDTGELFF	TGTGCCAGCACTTTACAGGGGGCTTGGGACACCGGGGAGCTGTTTTTT
TRBV30	TRBD2	TRBJ2-3	-	CAWSGGKRGGPNTQYF	TGTGCCTGGAGTGGGGGGAAGCGGGGGGGGCCAAATACGCAGTATTTT
TRBV30	-	TRBJ2-2	-	CAWDQGKDTGELFF	TGTGCCTGGGACCAGGGGAAAGACACCGGGGAGCTGTTTTTT
TRBV7-2	-	TRBJ1-1	many	CASSLEQGNTEAFF	TGTGCCAGCAGCTTAGAACAGGGGAACACTGAAGCTTTCTTT
TRBV20-1	TRBD1	TRBJ2-3	few	CSANDRGDTQYF	TGCAGTGCCAACGACAGGGGAGATACGCAGTATTTT
TRBV7-2	-	TRBJ1-5	many	CASSFWENQPQHF	TGTGCCAGCAGCTTCTGGGAAAATCAGCCCCAGCATTTT
TRBV7-6	-	TRBJ2-7	few	CASSLVPGSEQYF	TGTGCCAGCAGCTTAGTTCCGGGTAGCGAGCAGTACTTC
TRBV7-9	-	TRBJ1-1	-	CASSGGSTEAFF	TGTGCCAGCAGCGGCGGGAGTACTGAAGCTTTCTTT
TRBV5-1	-	TRBJ1-1	many	CASSFTRENTEAFF	TGCGCCAGCAGCTTTACACGGGAGAACACTGAAGCTTTCTTT
TRBV25-1	-	TRBJ1-2	-	CASSLSLAGGYTF	TGTGCCAGCAGTTTGTCACTGGCTGGCGGCTACACCTTC
TRBV18	TRBD1	TRBJ1-4	-	CASSPSGTGVNEKLFF	TGTGCCAGCTCACCATCCGGGACAGGGGTTAATGAAAAACTGTTTTTT
TRBV11-2	-	TRBJ2-5	-	CASSIRDGNVETQYF	TGTGCCAGCAGCATCCGGGACGGAAATGTAGAGACCCAGTACTTC
TRBV7-9	-	TRBJ1-1	many	CASSWEDTEAFF	TGTGCCAGCAGCTGGGAGGACACTGAAGCTTTCTTT
TRBV29-1	-	TRBJ1-1	-	CSTTGNTEAFF	TGCAGCACAACAGGGAACACTGAAGCTTTCTTT
TRBV20-1	TRBD2	TRBJ2-1	many	CSARGTSLHEQFF	TGCAGTGCTAGGGGGACTAGCTTGCACGAGCAGTTCTTC
TRBV7-2	TRBD1	TRBJ1-2	few	CASSPFRDSSSYGYTF	TGTGCCAGCAGCCCCTTCCGGGACAGTAGTTCTTATGGCTACACCTTC
TRBV6-1	TRBD2	TRBJ2-7	-	CASRKLAGGPRDEQYF	TGTGCCAGCAGGAAACTAGCGGGGGGGCCCAGGGACGAGCAGTACTTC
TRBV11-1	-	TRBJ2-1	-	CASSLALNEQFF	TGTGCCAGCAGCTTAGCTCTCAATGAGCAGTTCTTC
TRBV15	-	TRBJ2-7	-	CATSREGTLAYEQYF	TGTGCCACCAGCAGAGAGGGGACATTGGCCTACGAGCAGTACTTC
TRBV2	TRBD2	TRBJ2-1	-	CTCSPSPGTSGTHEQFF	TGTACCTGCAGCCCTTCTCCGGGGACTAGCGGGACCCATGAGCAGTTCTTC
TRBV5-1	TRBD2	TRBJ2-5	few	CAAGGGPQETQYF	TGCGCCGCGGGAGGAGGGCCACAAGAGACCCAGTACTTC
TRBV20-1	-	TRBJ1-2	few	CSAKGLGIYGYTF	TGCAGTGCAAAAGGGCTTGGGATCTATGGCTACACCTTC
TRBV13	TRBD2	TRBJ2-7	-	CASSLGPSGRRYEQYF	TGTGCCAGCAGCTTAGGGCCTAGCGGGAGGAGGTACGAGCAGTACTTC
TRBV5-1	-	TRBJ2-5	few	CASRYGETQYF	TGCGCCAGTCGTTATGGGGAGACCCAGTACTTC